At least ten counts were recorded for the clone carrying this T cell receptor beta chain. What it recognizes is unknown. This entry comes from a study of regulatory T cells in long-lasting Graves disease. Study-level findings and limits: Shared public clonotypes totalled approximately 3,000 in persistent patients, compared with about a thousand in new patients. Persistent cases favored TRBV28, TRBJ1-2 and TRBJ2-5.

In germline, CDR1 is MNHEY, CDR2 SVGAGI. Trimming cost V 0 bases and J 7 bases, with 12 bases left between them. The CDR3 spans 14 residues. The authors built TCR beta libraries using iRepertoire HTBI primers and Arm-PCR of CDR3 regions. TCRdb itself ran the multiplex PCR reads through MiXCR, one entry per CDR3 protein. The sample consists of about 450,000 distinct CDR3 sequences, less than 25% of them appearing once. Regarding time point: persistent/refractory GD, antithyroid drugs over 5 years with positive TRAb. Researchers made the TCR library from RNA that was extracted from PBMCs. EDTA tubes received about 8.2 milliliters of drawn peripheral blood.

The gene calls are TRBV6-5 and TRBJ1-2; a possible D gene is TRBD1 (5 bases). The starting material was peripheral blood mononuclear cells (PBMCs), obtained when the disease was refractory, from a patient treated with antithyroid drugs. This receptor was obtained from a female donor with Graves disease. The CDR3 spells CASSYSAGYSGYTF. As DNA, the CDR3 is TGTGCCAGCAGTTACTCGGCAGGGTATAGTGGCTACACCTTC.